This paragraph covers one T cell receptor beta chain sequence. The antigen remains undetermined. These data belong to a study of siplizumab effects on memory and regulatory T cells. Study results and limitations: With siplizumab, cumulative frequency of CD4+ memory-derived alloreactive sequences dropped significantly. Suppressive activity of Tregs proliferating in siplizumab cultures remained unconfirmed.

Germline CDR1 is MNHEY and CDR2 is SMNVEV (reference sequence). The V end was cut by 6 bases, the J end by 8 bases, with 19 bases between. The CDR3 length is 15 residues. The method was immunoSEQ multiplex PCR; TCRdb's version includes in-frame clones alone and lacks a portion of them. The sample yields 75,000 to 100,000 clones, around 94% seen once. The clonotype comes from a human donor in good health. The sample consisted of non-Treg CD4+ T cells sorted from blood. The chain combines TRBV27 with TRBJ1-4; D is possibly TRBD1 (6 bases). The CDR3 is CASRRASDSGEKLFF. CDR3 in DNA: TGTGCCAGCAGACGTGCGTCGGACAGTGGGGAAAAACTGTTTTTT.